The 20 T cell receptor beta chains below were found in one sample sequenced in a study of beta chain features in type 1 diabetes. Since all of the isolated RNA was reverse transcribed, expressed TCRB transcripts were what got sequenced. Assay: immunoSEQ multiplex PCR; the TCRdb copy retains only in-frame clones and omits some. The table records around 710,000 clones, around 12% of them present only once. Whole-study findings and limits: Patients with Type 1 diabetes showed moderately but significantly shorter TCRB CDR3s in all four CD4+ subsets.

For these TCRs, the target antigens are not known. Sequences were obtained from naive CD4+ T cells from blood. These TCRs come from a man aged 25-45 years with type 1 diabetes.

The V and J genes are TRBV28 and TRBJ1-6; D is unresolved. Trimming removed 4 bases from V and 4 bases from J, with 8 bases in between. The CDR3 totals 14 residues. Germline CDR1 is MDHEN and CDR2 is SYDVKM. The CDR3 sequence is CASSWVAYNSPLHF. DNA of the CDR3: TGTGCCAGCAGTTGGGTGGCTTATAATTCACCCCTCCACTTT.

This clone was observed a handful of times. The chain is built from TRBV15 and TRBJ1-2; D gene uncertain. The ends were cut back, 0 bases at V and 5 bases at J, with 13 bases in the middle. This CDR3 is built from 15 residues. CDR1 and CDR2 (germline): LNHNV, YYDKDF (reference sequence). In DNA, the CDR3 is TGTGCCACCAGCAGAGATGAGGGAGGCCCTTATGGCTACACCTTC. Translating gives CATSRDEGGPYGYTF.

The rearrangement links TRBV6-5 to TRBJ2-1; weak D call: TRBD2 (5 bases). Germline V gene data show CDR1 as MNHEY and CDR2 as SVGAGI. This CDR3 has 14 residues. With 5 bases removed from V and 0 bases from J, the gap between germline ends came to 8 bases. CDR3 loop: CASSPGSSYNEQFF. CDR3 sequence (DNA): TGTGCCAGCAGTCCGGGGTCCTCCTACAATGAGCAGTTCTTC.

CDR3 protein: CASSQESSGGAKEKQYF. In nucleotides, the CDR3 is TGCGCCAGCAGCCAGGAATCTAGCGGGGGGGCCAAAGAGAAGCAGTATTTT. V and J are TRBV4-3 and TRBJ2-3; 12 nucleotides line up with TRBD2. V shed 3 bases and J 11 bases; nucleotides not matched to a gene: 15. This CDR3 has 17 amino acids. Germline lookup yields CDR1 LGHNA and CDR2 YSLEER.

This clone was detected only a few times. V is TRBV5-1 and J is TRBJ1-2; D gene unclear. CDR1 is SGHRS and CDR2 is YFSETQ in the germline V gene. V was cut by 9 bases and J by 8 bases, with 23 bases left in between. The CDR3 length is 14 residues. DNA for the CDR3: TGCGCCACCAATCCCGAGCCAGGCCTCCGGGGCTACACCTTC. Encoded protein: CATNPEPGLRGYTF.

This chain uses TRBV7-2 with TRBJ2-1; possibly TRBD2 for D (6 bases). CDR3 length equals 13 residues. V dropped 4 bases and J dropped 10 bases, with 14 bases sitting between them. CDR1 and CDR2 from the germline V gene are SGHTA and FQGNSA. The CDR3 DNA follows: TGTGCCAGCAGCTCCGCGGGGCGACAGGAGCAGTTCTTC. Encoded protein: CASSSAGRQEQFF.

The chain is built from TRBV6-1 and TRBJ1-2; D is uncertain. Germline CDR1 reads MNHNS; CDR2 reads SASEGT. The V end was cut by 2 bases, the J end by 9 bases, with 4 bases between. The CDR3 contains 10 residues. The chain's CDR3 is CASSEWSYTF. In nucleotides, the CDR3 is TGTGCCAGCAGTGAATGGAGCTACACCTTC.

This clone was seen more than once but under ten times. The rearrangement uses TRBV29-1 and TRBJ2-7; 8 nucleotides match TRBD2. The germline V gene encodes CDR1 SQVTM and CDR2 ANQGSEA. This CDR3 contains 15 residues. Germline trimming cut 5 bases from V and 4 bases from J; bases unmatched to any gene: 13. CDR3 loop: CSVTRPGGLMYEQYF. The CDR3 bases are TGCAGCGTTACCCGGCCGGGGGGGTTAATGTACGAGCAGTACTTC.

The chain employs TRBV7-2 and TRBJ2-1; D gene uncertain. V was shortened by 0 bases and J by 8 bases, with 8 bases between the two germline ends. The germline gives CDR1 SGHTA, CDR2 FQGNSA. The CDR3 totals 13 residues. The CDR3 DNA is TGTGCCAGCAGCTTAGCCTTAATAGATGAGCAGTTCTTC. Encoded protein: CASSLALIDEQFF.

This clone was observed a few times. V is TRBV6-6 and J is TRBJ1-6; 10 bases line up with TRBD1. The V gene's germline CDR1 is MNHNY and CDR2 SVGAGI (reference sequence). The CDR3 sequence is 16 residues long. The J segment lost 7 bases and the V segment lost 6 bases, leaving 9 bases of the junction unmatched. The CDR3 DNA follows: TGTGCCAGCAGCCTCACACCGGGACAGGGGAATTCACCCCTCCACTTT. Its protein product is CASSLTPGQGNSPLHF.

The chain couples TRBV5-5 to TRBJ2-7; D is possibly TRBD1 or TRBD2 (6 bases each). The CDR3 contains 16 residues. V lost 4 bases and J lost 3, with 20 bases in between. CDR1 is SGHKS, CDR2 YYEKEE, per germline (reference sequence). The CDR3 nucleotides are TGTGCCAGCAGCCTGACGCTGACAGGAGGGGACTACGAGCAGTACTTC. Its protein is CASSLTLTGGDYEQYF.

The rearrangement joins TRBV4-3 to TRBJ1-3; TRBD1 agrees at 9 bases. Germline loops: CDR1 LGHNA, CDR2 YSLEER. V shed 4 bases, J shed 0 bases, and the junction held 4 bases outside the gene matches. CDR3 length: 16 residues. The CDR3 sequence: CASSRGQGSSGNTIYF. CDR3 bases: TGCGCCAGCAGCCGGGGACAGGGAAGCTCTGGAAACACCATATATTTT.

This clone came up a few times. The chain employs TRBV29-1 and TRBJ1-2; TRBD1 matches at 7 bases. CDR1 is SQVTM, CDR2 ANQGSEA, per germline. The CDR3 has 13 amino acids. V shed 1 base and J 7 bases; nucleotides not matched to a gene: 6. CDR3 region: CSVEGGRGFGYTF. In nucleotides, the CDR3 is TGCAGCGTTGAAGGGGGCAGGGGGTTTGGCTACACCTTC.

With regard to this clone: This sample also contains other DNA sequences that code for the same CDR3. The chain combines TRBV7-9 with TRBJ1-2; D is undetermined. Germline lookup yields CDR1 SEHNR and CDR2 FQNEAQ (reference sequence). This CDR3 contains 13 residues. V was cut by 5 bases and J by 2 bases, with 9 bases left in between. The CDR3 spells CASSLGTNYGYTF. Here the CDR3 DNA reads TGTGCCAGCAGCCTTGGCACCAACTATGGCTACACCTTC.

This clone occurred a few times. J is TRBJ2-1 and V is TRBV2; TRBD1 agrees at 8 bases. Germline values: CDR1 SNHLY, CDR2 FYNNEI. The CDR3 is made up of 14 amino acids. The V segment lost 8 bases and the J segment 4 bases; nucleotides outside the gene matches: 7. CDR3 nucleotides: TGTGCCAGCGAGGACAGGGTCGGTTACAATGAGCAGTTCTTC. It yields the protein CASEDRVGYNEQFF.

This clone showed up just a few times. A much bigger clone sits one base away, suggesting this may be a read error. This sample includes further DNA sequences coding for the same CDR3. The V gene is TRBV5-4, the J gene TRBJ2-7, with unresolved D. The CDR3 consists of 11 residues. Trimming shortened V by 3 bases and J by 1 base, and 2 bases separated the two germline ends. Looked up from germline, CDR1 is SGHNT and CDR2 is YYREEE (reference sequence). CDR3 in DNA: TGTGCCAGCAGCTCATCCTACGAGCAGTACTTC. Translating it yields CASSSSYEQYF.

This sequence joins TRBV2 and TRBJ1-1; D is ambiguous. V lost 6 bases, J lost 6 bases, and 11 bases lay in between. Germline V gene lookup returns CDR1 SNHLY and CDR2 FYNNEI. This CDR3 has 12 amino acids. CDR3 in DNA: TGTGCCAGCAGGAACGGAATCGCTGAAGCTTTCTTT. Protein: CASRNGIAEAFF.

This clone was found a few times. The chain uses TRBV21-1 and TRBJ1-2. TRBV21-1 is an annotated pseudogene. The CDR3 totals 15 residues. CDR3 nucleotides: TGTGCCAGCAGCAAAGAACCCAGCGGGAGCGGTGGCTACACCTTC. This translates into CASSKEPSGSGGYTF.

CDR3 protein: CASSPRLAGNGEQYF. CDR3 bases: TGTGCCAGCAGCCCGCGACTAGCGGGGAATGGCGAGCAGTACTTC. The V gene is TRBV7-9, the J gene TRBJ2-7; 11 nucleotides align to TRBD2. The CDR3 length is 15 residues. Germline V lookup: CDR1 SEHNR, CDR2 FQNEAQ (reference sequence). Unmatched junction bases numbered 9, after V lost 5 bases and J lost 6 bases.

The rearrangement uses TRBV27 and TRBJ1-6; D not certain. CDR1 and CDR2 from the germline V gene are MNHEY and SMNVEV (reference sequence). Trimming shortened V by 6 bases and J by 8 bases, and 14 bases separated the two germline ends. The CDR3 runs to 14 residues. Here the CDR3 reads CASRTPVGYSPLHF. CDR3 bases: TGTGCCAGCAGAACGCCCGTGGGGTATTCACCCCTCCACTTT.